This entry lists 20 T cell receptor beta chains sequenced from one sample in a study of cytomegalovirus exposure and HLA in healthy donors. PCR primers comprised 60 Vbeta and 13 Jbeta primers. The protocol was immunoSEQ multiplex PCR, while the TCRdb copy is restricted to in-frame clones and leaves out a portion. Of 150,000 to 200,000 clones listed, about 88% are singletons. Input material: PBMCs. The receptor source for this set is a young woman in good health and CMV-seronegative.

The chain uses TRBV4-3 and TRBJ1-5; 7 positions match TRBD1. After removal of 4 bases from V and 6 bases from J, the junction contained 6 bases not matched to a gene. The V gene's germline CDR1 is LGHNA and CDR2 YSLEER. The CDR3 runs to 14 residues. CDR3 sequence reads: CASSLTGFSQPQHF. CDR3 nucleotide sequence: TGCGCCAGCAGCCTGACAGGGTTTTCTCAGCCCCAGCATTTT.

The count of this clone is one. This specimen includes other DNA sequences encoding the same CDR3. The V and J genes are TRBV2 and TRBJ2-7; D is undetermined. Germline V gives CDR1 SNHLY, CDR2 FYNNEI. The CDR3 covers 11 residues. V lost 4 bases, J lost 4 bases, and 5 bases lay in between. The CDR3 reads CASSARYEQYF. DNA for the CDR3: TGTGCCAGCAGTGCCCGTTACGAGCAGTACTTC. Full variable domain (outside the CDR3, taken from reference TRBV2 and TRBJ2-7): EPEVTQTPSHQVTQMGQEVILRCVPISNHLYFYWYRQILGQKVEFLVSFYNNEISEKSEIFDDQFSVERPDGSNFTLKIRSTKLEDSAMYFCASSARYEQYFGPGTRLTVT.

V and J are TRBV9 and TRBJ2-1, with 8 bases that match TRBD2. CDR1 and CDR2 from the germline V gene are SGDLS and YYNGEE. The CDR3 consists of 16 residues. V was pared by 3 bases and J by 13 bases, with 18 bases of the junction left unmatched. CDR3 DNA sequence: TGTGCCAGCAGCGCTGGGAGGCGGGAGGAAGTAATTGGCCAGTTCTTC. Its translation is CASSAGRREEVIGQFF.

This chain uses TRBV5-1 with TRBJ1-1; weak D call: TRBD1 (5 bases). Trimming left V 5 bases short and J 1 base short, with 12 bases between. CDR3 size: 14 residues. Germline assignment: CDR1 SGHRS and CDR2 YFSETQ. The DNA for the CDR3 is TGCGCCAGCAGTCCGGGACTCCAGAACACTGAAGCTTTCTTT. Protein: CASSPGLQNTEAFF.

The CDR3, as DNA: TGCGCCAGCAGTCCCGACGGACTCCGCACCGGGGAGCTGTTTTTT. Translated: CASSPDGLRTGELFF. This chain links TRBV5-1 with TRBJ2-2; D possibly corresponds to TRBD2 (5 bases). From germline, CDR1 is SGHRS and CDR2 YFSETQ. V lost 5 bases, J lost 4 bases, and 15 bases lay in between. This CDR3 region has 15 residues.

This clone was recorded only once. This chain joins TRBV30 and TRBJ1-2; D ambiguous. Germline values: CDR1 GTSNPN, CDR2 SVGIG (reference sequence). The CDR3 contains 10 residues. Trimming took off 4 bases at V and 5 bases at J, with 5 bases between the two ends. CDR3 sequence (DNA): TGTGCCTGGATCGGGTATGGCTACACCTTC. Protein product: CAWIGYGYTF.

V gene TRBV14 combines with J gene TRBJ2-5; 11 bases agree with TRBD2. The CDR3 length is 17 residues. In germline, CDR1 is SGHDN, CDR2 FVKESK. The ends lost 5 bases at V and 4 bases at J; junction bases unmatched: 12. The CDR3 here is CASSLAGGFSLGETQYF. The CDR3, as DNA: TGTGCCAGCAGCTTAGCGGGAGGGTTCTCTTTGGGAGAGACCCAGTACTTC.

Only a few counts were recorded for this clone. The chain recombines TRBV28 with TRBJ2-7; possible D gene TRBD1, 5 bases. The CDR3 sequence is 12 residues long. V lost 6 bases and J lost 4, with 10 bases in between. Looked up from germline, CDR1 is MDHEN and CDR2 is SYDVKM. CDR3 sequence (DNA): TGTGCCAGCAGCCAAGACAGATACGAGCAGTACTTC. Amino acid sequence: CASSQDRYEQYF.

The genes are TRBV19 and TRBJ2-1; 12 nucleotides line up with TRBD2. CDR1 is LNHDA and CDR2 is SQIVND in the germline V gene (reference sequence). This CDR3 is 15 amino acids long. V was pared by 4 bases and J by 4 bases, with 2 bases of the junction left unmatched. CDR3 amino acids: CASSTTSGSYNEQFF. The CDR3 DNA reads TGTGCCAGTAGTACGACTAGCGGGAGTTACAATGAGCAGTTCTTC.

The V gene is TRBV30, the J gene TRBJ2-5, with 9 bases lining up with TRBD1. Germline CDR1 reads GTSNPN; CDR2 reads SVGIG (reference sequence). With 5 bases clipped from V and 5 bases from J, the junction kept 12 bases outside the gene matches. The CDR3 spans 15 residues. The CDR3 region is CAWAYRDRVSETQYF. The CDR3 DNA sequence: TGTGCCTGGGCTTATCGGGACAGGGTGTCCGAGACCCAGTACTTC. Full variable domain (rest looked up from reference TRBV30 and TRBJ2-5): SQTIHQWPATLVQPVGSPLSLECTVEGTSNPNLYWYRQAAGRGLQLLFYSVGIGQISSEVPQNLSASRPQDRQFILSSKKLLLSDSGFYLCAWAYRDRVSETQYFGPGTRLLVL.

In nucleotides, the CDR3 is TGTGCCAGCAGCCTCAACTCCCGAGACAGTTCCTACGAGCAGTACTTC. This gives the protein CASSLNSRDSSYEQYF. The rearrangement links TRBV4-2 to TRBJ2-7; tentative D call: TRBD1 (5 bases). The CDR3 has 16 residues. The germline V gene has CDR1 LGHNA and CDR2 YNFKEQ. The V and J ends lost 4 bases and 1 base respectively, with 17 bases between them.

The chain links TRBV10-1 to TRBJ1-3; TRBD1 agrees at 9 bases. CDR1 and CDR2 (germline): WNHNN, SYGVQD (reference sequence). J was trimmed by 4 bases and V by 8 bases; bases with no gene match: 9. CDR3 size: 15 residues. The DNA for the CDR3 is TGCGCCAGCGGTGGGACAGGGCTTTCGGGAAACACCATATATTTT. Translated: CASGGTGLSGNTIYF.

The CDR3 reads CASSINRVEKLFF. CDR3 nucleotide sequence: TGTGCCAGTAGTATTAACAGGGTTGAAAAACTGTTTTTT. V is TRBV19 and J is TRBJ1-4; the D gene is possibly TRBD1 (6 bases). Trimming took off 3 bases at V and 7 bases at J, with 9 bases between the two ends. CDR1 and CDR2 (germline): LNHDA, SQIVND (reference sequence). The CDR3 totals 13 residues.

The CDR3 loop reads CASSNRKLRGNNTGELFF. In DNA form, the CDR3 reads TGTGCCAGCAGCAACAGAAAATTGCGGGGGAATAACACCGGGGAGCTGTTTTTT. The chain is built from TRBV21-1 and TRBJ2-2; TRBD2, the D gene given by the table, was not confirmed from the DNA. TRBV21-1 is a listed pseudogene. The CDR3 sequence is 18 residues long.

The chain uses TRBV5-1 and TRBJ2-5, with D tentatively TRBD2 (6 bases). V gave up 3 bases and J gave up 1 base, with 13 bases separating them. CDR3 size: 15 residues. Per germline, CDR1 SGHRS and CDR2 YFSETQ. As DNA, the CDR3 is TGCGCCAGCAGCTGGGGGAGGAGCAGCCAAGAGACCCAGTACTTC. Amino acids: CASSWGRSSQETQYF.

This clone was detected once. The chain links TRBV5-1 to TRBJ2-4; D gene ambiguous. V gave up 0 bases and J gave up 8 bases, with 12 bases separating them. This CDR3 is 14 amino acids long. Germline V gives CDR1 SGHRS, CDR2 YFSETQ. CDR3 nucleotide sequence: TGCGCCAGCAGCTTGGGACACGGAATGGACATTCAGTACTTC. Its translation is CASSLGHGMDIQYF. Together with reference TRBV5-1 and TRBJ2-4, the CDR3 gives the full variable domain: KAGVTQTPRYLIKTRGQQVTLSCSPISGHRSVSWYQQTPGQGLQFLFEYFSETQRNKGNFPGRFSGRQFSNSRSEMNVSTLELGDSALYLCASSLGHGMDIQYFGAGTRLSVL.

The chain recombines TRBV5-4 with TRBJ2-5; TRBD1 agrees at 7 bases. The CDR3 extends over 13 amino acids. J gave up 2 bases and V 4 bases, and 2 bases lay outside the gene matches. Germline lookup yields CDR1 SGHNT and CDR2 YYREEE (reference sequence). CDR3 in amino acids: CASSLQGQETQYF. DNA for the CDR3: TGTGCCAGCAGCCTACAGGGGCAAGAGACCCAGTACTTC. Based on the CDR3 plus reference TRBV5-4 and TRBJ2-5, the full variable domain is ETGVTQSPTHLIKTRGQQVTLRCSSQSGHNTVSWYQQALGQGPQFIFQYYREEENGRGNFPPRFSGLQFPNYSSELNVNALELDDSALYLCASSLQGQETQYFGPGTRLLVL.

The chain couples TRBV4-2 to TRBJ2-2; TRBD2 matches at 13 bases. CDR1 LGHNA and CDR2 YNFKEQ come from the germline V gene. CDR3 length: 16 amino acids. V shed 4 bases, J shed 5 bases, and the junction held 4 bases outside the gene matches. The CDR3 region is CASSPRLAGGTGELFF. The CDR3 DNA reads TGTGCCAGCAGCCCCAGACTAGCGGGGGGAACCGGGGAGCTGTTTTTT.

The V and J genes are TRBV27 and TRBJ1-2; 7 nucleotides align to TRBD1. Germline trimming cut 0 bases from V and 7 bases from J; bases unmatched to any gene: 8. The germline CDR1 and CDR2 sequences are MNHEY and SMNVEV (reference sequence). The CDR3 covers 15 residues. As DNA, the CDR3 is TGTGCCAGCAGTTTATCTGGGTCAGGGGGTGGTGGCTACACCTTC. Translation: CASSLSGSGGGGYTF.

The genes are TRBV6-1 and TRBJ2-1; TRBD2 matches at 8 bases. With 2 bases clipped from V and 7 bases from J, the junction kept 7 bases outside the gene matches. This CDR3 region has 15 residues. CDR1 and CDR2 from the germline V gene are MNHNS and SASEGT. The CDR3 nucleotides are TGTGCCAGCAGTGAACCGGGACTAGGGACAAATGAGCAGTTCTTC. Amino acids: CASSEPGLGTNEQFF.